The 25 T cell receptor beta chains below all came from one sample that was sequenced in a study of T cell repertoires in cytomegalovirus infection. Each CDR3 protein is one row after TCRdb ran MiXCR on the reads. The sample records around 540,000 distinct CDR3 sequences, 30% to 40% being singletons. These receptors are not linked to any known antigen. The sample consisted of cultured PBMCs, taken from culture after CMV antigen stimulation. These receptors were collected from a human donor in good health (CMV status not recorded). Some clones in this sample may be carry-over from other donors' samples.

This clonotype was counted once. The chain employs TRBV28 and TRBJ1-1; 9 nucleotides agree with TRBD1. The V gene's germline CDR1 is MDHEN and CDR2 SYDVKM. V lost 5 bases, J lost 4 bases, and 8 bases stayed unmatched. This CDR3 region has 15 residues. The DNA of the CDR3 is TGTGCCAGCAGTCTCCTGACAGGGGGTTCCACTGAAGCTTTCTTT. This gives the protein CASSLLTGGSTEAFF.

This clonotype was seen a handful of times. The CDR3 loop reads CAISDTNEKLFF. CDR3 nucleotides: TGTGCCATCAGTGACACCAATGAAAAACTGTTTTTT. The chain joins TRBV10-3 to TRBJ1-4; no reliable D call. With 3 bases removed from V and 5 bases from J, the gap between germline ends came to 4 bases. CDR3 size: 12 residues. Germline V gene sequence: CDR1 ENHRY, CDR2 SYGVKD.

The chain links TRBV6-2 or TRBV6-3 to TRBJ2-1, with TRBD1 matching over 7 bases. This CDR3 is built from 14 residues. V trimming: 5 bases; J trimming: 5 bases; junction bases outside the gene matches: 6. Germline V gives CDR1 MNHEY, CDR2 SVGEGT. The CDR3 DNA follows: TGTGCCAGCAGTGTCGGGACAGTTAACAATGAGCAGTTCTTC. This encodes CASSVGTVNNEQFF.

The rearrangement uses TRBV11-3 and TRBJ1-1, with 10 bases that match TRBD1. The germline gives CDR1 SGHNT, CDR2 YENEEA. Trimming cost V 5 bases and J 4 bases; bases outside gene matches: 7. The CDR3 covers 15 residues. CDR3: CASSGGQGSPTEAFF. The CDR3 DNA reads TGTGCCAGCAGCGGGGGACAGGGGTCCCCCACTGAAGCTTTCTTT.

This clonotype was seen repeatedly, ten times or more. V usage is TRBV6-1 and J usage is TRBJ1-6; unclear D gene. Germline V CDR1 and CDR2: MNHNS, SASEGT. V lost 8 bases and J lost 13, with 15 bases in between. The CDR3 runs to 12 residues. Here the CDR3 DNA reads TGTGCCAGCTCCCGGACTAGGAGCCCCCTCCACTTT. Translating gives CASSRTRSPLHF.

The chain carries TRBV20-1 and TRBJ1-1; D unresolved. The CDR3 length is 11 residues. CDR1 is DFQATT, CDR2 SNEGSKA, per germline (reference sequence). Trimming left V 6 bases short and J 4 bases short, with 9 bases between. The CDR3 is CSADLGTEAFF. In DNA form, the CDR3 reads TGCAGTGCCGACTTGGGCACTGAAGCTTTCTTT.

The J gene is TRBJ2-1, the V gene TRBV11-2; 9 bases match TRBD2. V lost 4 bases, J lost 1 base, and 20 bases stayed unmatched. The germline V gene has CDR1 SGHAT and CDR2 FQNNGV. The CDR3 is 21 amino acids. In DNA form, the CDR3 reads TGTGCCAGCAGCTCACCCCTTTCGAGCGGGAGGAATGGAGGGTCCTACAATGAGCAGTTCTTC. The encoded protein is CASSSPLSSGRNGGSYNEQFF.

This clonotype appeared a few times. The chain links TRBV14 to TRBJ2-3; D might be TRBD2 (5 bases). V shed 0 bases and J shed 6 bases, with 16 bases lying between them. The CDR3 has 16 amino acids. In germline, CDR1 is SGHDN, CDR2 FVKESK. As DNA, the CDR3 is TGTGCCAGCAGCCAAGATGTTACCGGGATATGGGATACGCAGTATTTT. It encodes CASSQDVTGIWDTQYF. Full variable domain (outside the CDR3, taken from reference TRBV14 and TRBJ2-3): EAGVTQFPSHSVIEKGQTVTLRCDPISGHDNLYWYRRVMGKEIKFLLHFVKESKQDESGMPNNRFLAERTGGTYSTLKVQPAELEDSGVYFCASSQDVTGIWDTQYFGPGTRLTVL.

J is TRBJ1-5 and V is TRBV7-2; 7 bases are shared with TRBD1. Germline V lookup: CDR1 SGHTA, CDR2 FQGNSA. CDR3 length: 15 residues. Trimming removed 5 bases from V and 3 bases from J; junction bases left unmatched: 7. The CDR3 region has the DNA TGTGCCAGCAGCCCCCAGGGGGGGCTCAATCAGCCCCAGCATTTT. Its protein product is CASSPQGGLNQPQHF.

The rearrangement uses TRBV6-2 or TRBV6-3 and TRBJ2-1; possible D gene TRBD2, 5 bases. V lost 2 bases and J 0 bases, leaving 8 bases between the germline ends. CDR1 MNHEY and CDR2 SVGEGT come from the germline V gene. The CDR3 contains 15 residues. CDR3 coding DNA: TGTGCCAGCAGTTACAGACGGGGCTCCTACAATGAGCAGTTCTTC. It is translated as CASSYRRGSYNEQFF.

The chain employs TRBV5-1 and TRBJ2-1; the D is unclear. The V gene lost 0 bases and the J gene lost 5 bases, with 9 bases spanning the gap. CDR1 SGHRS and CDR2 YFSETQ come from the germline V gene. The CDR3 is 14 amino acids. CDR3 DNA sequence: TGCGCCAGCAGCTTGGAACGAGGCCACAATGAGCAGTTCTTC. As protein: CASSLERGHNEQFF. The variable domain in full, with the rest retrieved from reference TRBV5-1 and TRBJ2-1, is KAGVTQTPRYLIKTRGQQVTLSCSPISGHRSVSWYQQTPGQGLQFLFEYFSETQRNKGNFPGRFSGRQFSNSRSEMNVSTLELGDSALYLCASSLERGHNEQFFGPGTRLTVL.

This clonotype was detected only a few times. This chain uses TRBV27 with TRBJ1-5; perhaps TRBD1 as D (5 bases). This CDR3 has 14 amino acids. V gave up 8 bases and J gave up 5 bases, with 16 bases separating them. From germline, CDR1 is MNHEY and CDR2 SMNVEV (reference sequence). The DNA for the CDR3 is TGTGCCAGCCGCTCGGGGGGGGATTATCAGCCCCAGCATTTT. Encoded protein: CASRSGGDYQPQHF.

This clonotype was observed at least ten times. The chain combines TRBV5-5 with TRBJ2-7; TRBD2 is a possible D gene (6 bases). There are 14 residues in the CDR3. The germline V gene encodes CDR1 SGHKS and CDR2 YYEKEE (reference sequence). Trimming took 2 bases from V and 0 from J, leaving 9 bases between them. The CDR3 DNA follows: TGTGCCAGCAGCTTTAGCGGCAGCTCCTACGAGCAGTACTTC. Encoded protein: CASSFSGSSYEQYF.

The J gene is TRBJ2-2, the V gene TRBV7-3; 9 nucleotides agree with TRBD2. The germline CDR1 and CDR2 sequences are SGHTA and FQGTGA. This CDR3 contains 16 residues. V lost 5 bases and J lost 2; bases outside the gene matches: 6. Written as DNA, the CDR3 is TGTGCCAGCAGCCCATTTCTAGCGGGAAACACCGGGGAGCTGTTTTTT. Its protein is CASSPFLAGNTGELFF.

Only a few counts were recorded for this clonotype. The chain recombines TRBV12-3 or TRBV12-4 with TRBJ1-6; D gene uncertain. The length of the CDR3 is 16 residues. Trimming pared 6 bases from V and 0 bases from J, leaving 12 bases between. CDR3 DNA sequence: TGTGCCAGCAGCGGGCCGGTGAGCTCCTATAATTCACCCCTCCACTTT. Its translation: CASSGPVSSYNSPLHF.

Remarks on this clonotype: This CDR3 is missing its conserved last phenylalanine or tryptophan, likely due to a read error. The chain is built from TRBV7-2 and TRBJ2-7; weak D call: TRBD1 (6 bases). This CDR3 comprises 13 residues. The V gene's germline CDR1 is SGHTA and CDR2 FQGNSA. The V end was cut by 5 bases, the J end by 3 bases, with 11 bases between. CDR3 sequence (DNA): TGTGCCAGCAGCCCGACAGGAGTCTACGAGCAGTACATC. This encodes CASSPTGVYEQYI.

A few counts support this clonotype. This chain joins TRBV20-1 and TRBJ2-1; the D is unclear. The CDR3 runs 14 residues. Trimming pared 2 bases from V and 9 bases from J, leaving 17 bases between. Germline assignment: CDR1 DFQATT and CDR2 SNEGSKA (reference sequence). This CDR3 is CSARSPGPQAEQFF. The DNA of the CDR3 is TGCAGTGCTAGATCCCCGGGCCCTCAGGCTGAGCAGTTCTTC.

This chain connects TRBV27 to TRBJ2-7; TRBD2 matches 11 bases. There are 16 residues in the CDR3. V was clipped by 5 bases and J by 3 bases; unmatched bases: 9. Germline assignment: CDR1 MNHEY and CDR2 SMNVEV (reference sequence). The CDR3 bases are TGTGCCAGCAGTCCGAAGGGGACTAGCGGATTCTACGAGCAGTACTTC. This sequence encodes CASSPKGTSGFYEQYF.

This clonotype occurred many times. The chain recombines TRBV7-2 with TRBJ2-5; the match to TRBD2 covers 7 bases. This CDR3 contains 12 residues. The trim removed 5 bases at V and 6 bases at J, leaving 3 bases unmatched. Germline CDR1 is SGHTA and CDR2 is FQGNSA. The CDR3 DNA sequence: TGTGCCAGCAGCGCGGGACTACAGACCCAGTACTTC. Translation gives CASSAGLQTQYF.

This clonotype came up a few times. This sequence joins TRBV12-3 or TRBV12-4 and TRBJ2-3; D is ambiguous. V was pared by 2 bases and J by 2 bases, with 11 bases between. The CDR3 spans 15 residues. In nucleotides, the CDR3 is TGTGCCAGCAGTTTAAGGCAGACTCTCACAGATACGCAGTATTTT. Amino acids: CASSLRQTLTDTQYF.

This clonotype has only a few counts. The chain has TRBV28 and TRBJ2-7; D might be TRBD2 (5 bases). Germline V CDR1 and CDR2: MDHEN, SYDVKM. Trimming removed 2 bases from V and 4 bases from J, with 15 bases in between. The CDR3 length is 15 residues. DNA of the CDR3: TGTGCCAGCAGTTTACCGCCGCTAGCCGTATACGAGCAGTACTTC. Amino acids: CASSLPPLAVYEQYF.

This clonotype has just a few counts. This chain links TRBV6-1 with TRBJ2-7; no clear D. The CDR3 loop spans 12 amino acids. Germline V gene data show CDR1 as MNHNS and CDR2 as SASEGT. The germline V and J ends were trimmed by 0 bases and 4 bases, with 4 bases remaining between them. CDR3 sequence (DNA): TGTGCCAGCAGTGAAGCTTGGTACGAGCAGTACTTC. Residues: CASSEAWYEQYF.

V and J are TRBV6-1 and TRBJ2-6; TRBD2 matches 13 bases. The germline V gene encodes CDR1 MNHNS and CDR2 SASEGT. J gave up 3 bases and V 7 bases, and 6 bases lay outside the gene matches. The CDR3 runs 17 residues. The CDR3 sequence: CASIPGLAGIGANVLTF. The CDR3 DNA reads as TGTGCCAGCATCCCGGGACTAGCGGGAATTGGGGCCAACGTCCTGACTTTC.

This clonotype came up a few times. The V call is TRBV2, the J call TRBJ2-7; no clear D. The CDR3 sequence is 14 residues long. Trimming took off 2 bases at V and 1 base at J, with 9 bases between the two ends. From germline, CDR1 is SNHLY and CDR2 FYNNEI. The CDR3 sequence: CASSEIRPSYEQYF. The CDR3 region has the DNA TGTGCCAGCAGTGAAATCCGGCCGTCCTACGAGCAGTACTTC.

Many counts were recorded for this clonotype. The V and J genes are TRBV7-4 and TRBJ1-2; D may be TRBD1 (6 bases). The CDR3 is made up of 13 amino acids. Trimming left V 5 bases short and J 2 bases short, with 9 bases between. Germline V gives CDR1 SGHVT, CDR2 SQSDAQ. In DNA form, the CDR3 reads TGTGCCAGCAGCCAGGACAGAAACTATGGCTACACCTTC. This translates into CASSQDRNYGYTF.